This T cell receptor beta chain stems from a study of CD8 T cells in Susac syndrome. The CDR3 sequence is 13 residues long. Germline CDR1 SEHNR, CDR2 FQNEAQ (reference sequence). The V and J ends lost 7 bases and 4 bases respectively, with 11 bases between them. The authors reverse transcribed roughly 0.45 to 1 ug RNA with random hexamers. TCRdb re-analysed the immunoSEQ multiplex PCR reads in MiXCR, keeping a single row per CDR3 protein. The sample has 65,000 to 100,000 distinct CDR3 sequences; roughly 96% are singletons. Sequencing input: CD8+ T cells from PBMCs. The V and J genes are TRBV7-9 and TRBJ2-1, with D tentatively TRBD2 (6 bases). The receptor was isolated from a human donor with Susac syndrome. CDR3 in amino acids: CASNPREYNEQFF. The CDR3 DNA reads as TGTGCCAGCAATCCTCGGGAGTACAATGAGCAGTTCTTC.